This TCR beta chain is from a study of blood T cell repertoires in COVID-19. Per the germline V gene, CDR1 is MDHEN and CDR2 is SYDVKM. The CDR3 consists of 13 residues. Trimming stripped 3 bases from V and 9 bases from J, with 14 bases between. In the authors' methods: Nucleated cell number was recorded as an estimate derived from reference gene primer amplification. Sequencing used immunoSEQ multiplex PCR; TCRdb keeps in-frame clones, though not all of them. The DNA gave D and trimming, while V, J and clone size come from that table. The sample contains over 110,000 clones, 78% of which appear only once.

The TCR comes from a woman in her fifties or sixties with acute or convalescent COVID-19. This rearrangement joins TRBV28 to TRBJ1-2; D is uncertain. Sample: peripheral blood. The chain's CDR3 is CASSFFGAVSYTF. The CDR3 coding sequence is TGTGCCAGCAGTTTCTTCGGAGCGGTGAGCTACACCTTC.